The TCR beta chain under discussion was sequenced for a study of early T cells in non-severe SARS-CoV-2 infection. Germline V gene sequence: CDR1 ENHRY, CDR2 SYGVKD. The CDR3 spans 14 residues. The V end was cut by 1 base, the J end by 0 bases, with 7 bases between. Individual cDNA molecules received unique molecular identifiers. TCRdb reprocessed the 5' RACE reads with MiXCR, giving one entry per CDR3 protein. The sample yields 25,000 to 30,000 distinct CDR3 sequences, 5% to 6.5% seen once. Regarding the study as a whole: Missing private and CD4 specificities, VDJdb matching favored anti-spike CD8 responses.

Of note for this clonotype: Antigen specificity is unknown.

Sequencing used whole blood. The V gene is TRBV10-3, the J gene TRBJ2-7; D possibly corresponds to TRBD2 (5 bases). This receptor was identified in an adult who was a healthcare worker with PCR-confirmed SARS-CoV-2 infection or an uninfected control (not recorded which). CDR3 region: CAISEWEPSYEQYF. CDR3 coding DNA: TGTGCCATCAGTGAGTGGGAGCCCTCCTACGAGCAGTACTTC.